This is a list of T cell receptor beta chains from one sample in a study of blood T cells in healthy people across ages. TCRdb analysed the 5' RACE reads with MiXCR anew, one entry per CDR3 protein. The table includes more than 1.4 million distinct CDR3 sequences, 40% to 50% detected once. The source material was blood. The source is a woman aged 18-29 years in good health. Both conserved end residues are part of each CDR3. The order of the fields is CDR3 DNA, CDR3 protein, D gene, J gene, clone size, V gene. D genes are given only for firm matches. Clone size is shown for a subset of rows, as once, few, many or a class of expanded clone.

TGTGCCAGCAGCCAAGTTGACGGGGGCACAGATACGCAGTATTTT CASSQVDGGTDTQYF NA TRBJ2-3 NA TRBV4-2
TGTGCCATCAGTCCAAGGACAGTGGGTACGTCGGATACGCAGTATTTT CAISPRTVGTSDTQYF NA TRBJ2-3 NA TRBV10-3
TGTGCCTCCTTAGGACTCCATCTCAATAGCAATCAGCCCCAGCATTTT CASLGLHLNSNQPQHF NA TRBJ1-5 NA TRBV6-4
TGTGCCAGCAGTGAATTAATTCAGGGGGCAGCCAAAAACATTCAGTACTTC CASSELIQGAAKNIQYF TRBD1 TRBJ2-4 once TRBV6-1
TGTGCCAGCAGCTTGCTATGGGACACTGAAGCTTTCTTT CASSLLWDTEAFF NA TRBJ1-1 many TRBV5-5
TGTGCCAGCAGCCCCCGCCTCCCCAAGTACCAGTTCTCCTACAATGAGCAGTTCTTC CASSPRLPKYQFSYNEQFF NA TRBJ2-1 few TRBV7-2
TGTGCCAGCAGCTTATCCGGACTAGCGGGAGTCTTCTACGAGCAGTACTTC CASSLSGLAGVFYEQYF TRBD2 TRBJ2-7 NA TRBV11-2
TGTGCCAGCACCAAACGACAGGGGGAGGGGAACACTGAAGCTTTCTTT CASTKRQGEGNTEAFF TRBD1 TRBJ1-1 NA TRBV27
TGTGCCAGCAGTTTAGGGGGCGCGAACACTGAAGCTTTCTTT CASSLGGANTEAFF TRBD1 TRBJ1-1 many TRBV7-2
TGTGCCAGCAGCGGTGGGACAGGGGAATATGGCTACACCTTC CASSGGTGEYGYTF TRBD1 TRBJ1-2 few TRBV9
TGTGCCAGCAGCCAAGATCACAGCCAACCACTGTTTTTT CASSQDHSQPLFF NA TRBJ1-4 NA TRBV4-2
TGCAGCGGATCGGGACGGCTAAACACTGAAGCTTTCTTT CSGSGRLNTEAFF NA TRBJ1-1 few TRBV29-1
TGTGCCAGCAGTGAATATGGACTAGCGGGGGTATTTAGCGTGACAGATACGCAGTATTTT CASSEYGLAGVFSVTDTQYF TRBD2 TRBJ2-3 NA TRBV6-1
TGTGCCAGCAGGAGCAGGGTGGGTAGCTCCTACGAGCAGTACTTC CASRSRVGSSYEQYF NA TRBJ2-7 few TRBV27
TGTGCCAGCAGCCTGACGACAGGGATTAATCAGCCCCAGCATTTT CASSLTTGINQPQHF TRBD1 TRBJ1-5 NA TRBV7-2
TGTGCCAGCACCCTCGGGACAGTAGCCAAAAACATTCAGTACTTC CASTLGTVAKNIQYF TRBD1 TRBJ2-4 NA TRBV12-3/TRBV12-4
TGCGCCAGCAGACAATCGTACAATGAGCAGTACTTC CASRQSYNEQYF NA TRBJ2-7 once TRBV5-1
TGCAGTGCTCGGGGGATGGGGAACAATGAGCAGTTCTTC CSARGMGNNEQFF NA TRBJ2-1 NA TRBV20-1
TGCAGTGCTGCACATCCCGGGACAGGGGCCTTCGAGCAGTACTTC CSAAHPGTGAFEQYF TRBD1 TRBJ2-7 NA TRBV20-1
TGCAGTGCTTACGGACTAGCGGGAGCGACAGATACGCAGTATTTT CSAYGLAGATDTQYF TRBD2 TRBJ2-3 few TRBV20-1
TGCGCCAGCAGCTTCCCTTTTGGTGGCGGGACAGGGGTTTACGAGCAGTACTTC CASSFPFGGGTGVYEQYF TRBD1 TRBJ2-7 NA TRBV5-1
TGTGCCAGCAGCCCCCGACTAGCGAATAGCCAAGAGACCCAGTACTTC CASSPRLANSQETQYF TRBD2 TRBJ2-5 NA TRBV9
TGTGCCATCAGTGAAGAAGCCTACGGGCAGTACTTC CAISEEAYGQYF NA TRBJ2-5 once TRBV10-3
TGTGCCAGCAGTCTACTAGCGAGGGATTACAATGAGCAGTTCTTC CASSLLARDYNEQFF TRBD2 TRBJ2-1 many TRBV28
TGTGCCAGCAGCGATGGACAGGGTCAGGCCGACGAGCAGTACTTC CASSDGQGQADEQYF NA TRBJ2-7 NA TRBV21-1
TGTGCCAGCAGTTACGAGCGGCCCCCTTACAATGAGCAGTTCTTC CASSYERPPYNEQFF NA TRBJ2-1 many TRBV6-5
TGTGCCAGCAGTTACTGGCAGGGGGAGGACGAGCAGTACTTC CASSYWQGEDEQYF NA TRBJ2-7 once TRBV6-5
TGTGCCAGTAGTATCGCGGTCTCCTACTACGAGCAGTACTTC CASSIAVSYYEQYF NA TRBJ2-7 once TRBV19
TGTGCCAGCAGTTTAGGGCGGGATAGCAATCAGCCCCAGCATTTT CASSLGRDSNQPQHF NA TRBJ1-5 NA TRBV27
TGTGCCAGCAGTTTAGGGCAGATCGGTTTAGCTTTCTTT CASSLGQIGLAFF NA TRBJ1-1 few TRBV12-3/TRBV12-4
TGTGCCAGCAGTGAAGTACAGGGGCATACGCAGTATTTT CASSEVQGHTQYF TRBD1 TRBJ2-3 NA TRBV9
TGTGCCAGCAGGGGCGACGCCGCGAACACTGAAGCTTTCTTT CASRGDAANTEAFF NA TRBJ1-1 many TRBV2
TGCGCCAGCAGCTTGGACAGGGGCAACGGCAATGAGCAGTTCTTC CASSLDRGNGNEQFF TRBD1 TRBJ2-1 few TRBV5-1
TGTGCCTGGAGTGCTATAAGACAGGGATGGTATGGCTACACCTTC CAWSAIRQGWYGYTF TRBD1 TRBJ1-2 NA TRBV30
TGTGCCATCAGTGAGTCTCTGGGGGTTCAGTCCGGTAGCAATCAGCCCCAGCATTTT CAISESLGVQSGSNQPQHF NA TRBJ1-5 NA TRBV10-3
TGTGCCAGCAGTGAGCGGGTTAGCGGGAGGGTCGGGACCTACGAGCAGTACTTC CASSERVSGRVGTYEQYF TRBD2 TRBJ2-7 NA TRBV6-1
TGTGCCAGCAGCCCATGGAGGGGGAGCTCCTACAATGAGCAGTACTTC CASSPWRGSSYNEQYF NA TRBJ2-7 NA TRBV28
TGCGCCAGCAGCCAAGATTGGGACAGGGGCGAGCAGTACTTC CASSQDWDRGEQYF TRBD1 TRBJ2-7 NA TRBV4-1
TGTGCCAGCAGCTTAACGCGTGACAGGCAAGAGACCCAGTACTTC CASSLTRDRQETQYF NA TRBJ2-5 NA TRBV7-3
TGCGGGGGGTTGAGGGCCAACGTCCTGACTTTC CGGLRANVLTF NA TRBJ2-6 NA TRBV29-1
TGTGCCAGCAGTGAGAGTCGAGGACAGGGGGCAAGGGAGACCCAGTACTTC CASSESRGQGARETQYF TRBD1 TRBJ2-5 NA TRBV6-1
TGTGCCAGCAGCCAAGAATACCGGGACTATACCCCCGCCGAGCAGTACTTC CASSQEYRDYTPAEQYF TRBD2 TRBJ2-7 NA TRBV4-2
TGTGCCAGCAGGGAGACAGGCCTATACAATCAGCCCCAGCATTTT CASRETGLYNQPQHF NA TRBJ1-5 once TRBV6-2/TRBV6-3
TGTGCCAGCAGCTTAATCTTCACAGGGGGAACCGGGGAGCTGTTTTTT CASSLIFTGGTGELFF TRBD1 TRBJ2-2 NA TRBV7-8
TGTGCCAGCAGTTTGGGCGTGCGCTACAATGAGCAGTTCTTC CASSLGVRYNEQFF NA TRBJ2-1 NA TRBV27
TGTGCCAGCAGTTCCCCTTCTTCCCCCGGGAAGGGCGTTCAGCCCCAGCATTTT CASSSPSSPGKGVQPQHF NA TRBJ1-5 NA TRBV6-5
TGTGCCAGCAGTCACCGCGGGGCCCTCGCATCACCCCTCCACTTT CASSHRGALASPLHF NA TRBJ1-6 NA TRBV25-1
TGTGCCAGCAGTTTAATTGACAGGGGGGCCCAGCATTTT CASSLIDRGAQHF TRBD1 TRBJ1-5 few TRBV12-3/TRBV12-4
TGTGCCTGGAGTGTACCGCGCCACCGAAAGGAAACTAATGAAAAACTGTTTTTT CAWSVPRHRKETNEKLFF NA TRBJ1-4 NA TRBV30
TGTGCCATCAGTGAGTCGACTCCCGGGGTCTCTGGGGCCAACGTCCTGACTTTC CAISESTPGVSGANVLTF NA TRBJ2-6 NA TRBV10-3